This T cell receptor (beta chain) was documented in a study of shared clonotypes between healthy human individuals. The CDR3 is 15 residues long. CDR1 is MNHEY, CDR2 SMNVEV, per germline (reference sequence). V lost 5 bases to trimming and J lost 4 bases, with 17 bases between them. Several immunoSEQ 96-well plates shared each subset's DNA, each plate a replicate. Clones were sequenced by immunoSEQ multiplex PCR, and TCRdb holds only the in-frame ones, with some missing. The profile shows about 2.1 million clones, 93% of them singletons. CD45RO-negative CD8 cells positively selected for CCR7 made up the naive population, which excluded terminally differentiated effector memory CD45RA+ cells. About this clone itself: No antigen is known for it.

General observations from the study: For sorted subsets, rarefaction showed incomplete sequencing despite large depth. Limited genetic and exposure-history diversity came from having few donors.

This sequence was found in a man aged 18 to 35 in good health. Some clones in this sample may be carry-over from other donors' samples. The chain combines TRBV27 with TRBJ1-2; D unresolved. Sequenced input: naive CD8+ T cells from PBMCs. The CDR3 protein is CASSPWTPTGYGYTF. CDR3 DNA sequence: TGTGCCAGCAGTCCCTGGACTCCCACGGGCTATGGCTACACCTTC.